The T cell receptor beta chain described here comes from a study of cytomegalovirus exposure and HLA in healthy donors. Study-level information: In a previous analysis, 95 million to 130 million unique TCR beta sequences were found from 170 million or so T cells.

The study, taken as a whole, reports: The investigators catalogued some 150 TCR beta chains as cytomegalovirus-associated. With later analysis, a missense DCLRE1C variant became linked to TCR beta V- and J-gene trimming.

The study ran its PCR with 60 Vbeta and 13 Jbeta primers. The authors' processing: Counted up in a later analysis, unique TCR beta chains came to around 80 million, with roughly 11 million shared. Data came from immunoSEQ multiplex PCR; TCRdb stores just in-frame clones and leaves some out. V and J calls and clone size come straight from that table; D and trimming were deduced from the DNA. This table holds about 180,000 clones, 84% found once. Notes on this clone: What it binds is not known.

CDR3 length equals 14 residues. Germline CDR1 SGDLS, CDR2 YYNGEE. The chain joins TRBV9 to TRBJ2-5, with 12 bases identical to TRBD1. The J call may be faulty, since TRBJ2-7 better matches the DNA end. The sequenced material came from PBMCs. This clonotype originated in a girl between 10 and 17 years old in good health and CMV-seropositive. CDR3 residues: CASSGDRGPNEQYF. CDR3 in DNA: TGTGCCAGCAGCGGGGACAGGGGGCCGAACGAGCAGTACTTC.